The 20 T cell receptor beta chains presented below share a single source sample, sequenced in a study of read filtering for tumor transcriptome and immune sequencing. The library was built from around 0.4 ug RNA with molecular barcoded adaptors for alpha/delta and beta/gamma chains. TCRdb processed the reads anew with MiXCR; each CDR3 protein has one entry. This sample has 60,000 to 80,000 distinct CDR3 sequences; around 13% occur once, and the top ten carry roughly 45%. The sample taken for sequencing was a population of CD138-negative cells sorted from bone marrow. The receptors stem from a donor at least 40 years old with multiple myeloma.

For this clonotype: A much larger clone differs by one base, so this may be a read error. J is TRBJ1-5 and V is TRBV28, with D perhaps TRBD1 (5 bases). Germline CDR1 reads MDHEN; CDR2 reads SYDVKM. V was trimmed by 5 bases and J by 4 bases, leaving 15 bases between them. This CDR3 is built from 15 residues. The CDR3 here is CASSLTEARNQPQHF. DNA for the CDR3: TGTGCCAGCAGTCTGACAGAGGCGCGTAATCAGCCCCAGCATTTT.

As for this clonotype: Its ends do not fully match the called genes, so a read error is possible. The chain is built from TRBV11-2 and TRBJ1-1; 9 bases are shared with TRBD1. CDR1 SGHAT and CDR2 FQNNGV come from the germline V gene. The CDR3 spans 16 residues. This CDR3 reads CASSPAGTGKGTEAYF. CDR3 DNA sequence: TGTGCCAGCAGCCCGGCCGGGACAGGGAAGGGCACTGAAGCTTACTTT.

This clonotype was counted ten times or more. The chain recombines TRBV10-3 with TRBJ2-1; tentative D call: TRBD2 (5 bases). Trimming left V 8 bases short and J 8 bases short, with 10 bases between. This CDR3 is built from 11 residues. Per the germline V gene, CDR1 is ENHRY and CDR2 is SYGVKD. CDR3 loop: CAIDLGDEQFF. Here the CDR3 DNA reads TGTGCCATCGATTTGGGAGATGAGCAGTTCTTC.

This clonotype was detected many times. V and J are TRBV7-9 and TRBJ2-1, with D perhaps being TRBD1 or TRBD2 (6 bases each). Looked up from germline, CDR1 is SEHNR and CDR2 is FQNEAQ (reference sequence). This CDR3 comprises 15 residues. Trimming took 4 bases from V and 3 from J, leaving 13 bases between them. CDR3 sequence: CASSSKRGVYNEQFF. In nucleotides, the CDR3 is TGTGCCAGCAGCTCAAAGAGGGGGGTCTACAATGAGCAGTTCTTC.

This clonotype appeared many times. The chain combines TRBV29-1 with TRBJ1-4; D ambiguous. Trimming shortened V by 5 bases and J by 4 bases, and 11 bases separated the two germline ends. This CDR3 comprises 13 residues. Looked up from germline, CDR1 is SQVTM and CDR2 is ANQGSEA. The CDR3 loop is CSVQDRRNEKLFF. CDR3 in DNA: TGCAGCGTTCAGGACCGACGTAATGAAAAACTGTTTTTT. Combining the CDR3 with reference TRBV29-1 and TRBJ1-4 gives the whole variable domain SAVISQKPSRDICQRGTSLTIQCQVDSQVTMMFWYRQQPGQSLTLIATANQGSEATYESGFVIDKFPISRPNLTFSTLTVSNMSPEDSSIYLCSVQDRRNEKLFFGSGTQLSVL.

This clonotype was seen more than once but under ten times. Since a much larger clone is just one base distant, this may be a read error. The CDR3 nucleotides are TGCGCCAGCAGCTTGGCCGTCAATACCTACGGGCAGTACTTC. The encoded protein is CASSLAVNTYGQYF. This sequence joins TRBV5-1 and TRBJ2-7, with D hard to call. The germline V gene encodes CDR1 SGHRS and CDR2 YFSETQ. The CDR3 consists of 14 residues.

This clonotype showed up many times. The CDR3 DNA reads as TGTGCCAGCAGCGCCGGGACACCGCAGTTCTTC. This translates into CASSAGTPQFF. The chain couples TRBV14 to TRBJ2-1; D is perhaps TRBD1 (6 bases). Germline V gene data show CDR1 as SGHDN and CDR2 as FVKESK. CDR3 length: 11 residues. The ends were cut back, 5 bases at V and 12 bases at J, with 11 bases in the middle.

This clonotype was seen many times. The chain uses TRBV28 and TRBJ2-1; no clear D gene. With 6 bases removed from V and 7 bases from J, the gap between germline ends came to 10 bases. Looked up from germline, CDR1 is MDHEN and CDR2 is SYDVKM. CDR3 length: 12 residues. The CDR3 DNA reads as TGTGCCAGCAGCTTAGTAGGGAATGAGCAGTTCTTC. It yields the protein CASSLVGNEQFF.

This clonotype has a count of ten or more. V is TRBV6-4 and J is TRBJ2-2; D may be TRBD2 (6 bases). V was clipped by 2 bases and J by 3 bases, with 7 bases between them. The CDR3 loop spans 14 amino acids. Germline V gene lookup returns CDR1 MRHNA and CDR2 SNTAGT. CDR3: CASSDRRDTGELFF. As DNA, the CDR3 is TGTGCCAGCAGTGACCGGAGGGACACCGGGGAGCTGTTTTTT.

This clonotype was counted at least ten times. The V call is TRBV12-3 or TRBV12-4, the J call TRBJ2-1; D call uncertain. V lost 3 bases and J lost 10, with 10 bases in between. This CDR3 is 12 amino acids long. DNA for the CDR3: TGTGCCAGCAGTTTGGATAGCAGGGAGCAGTTCTTC. It is translated as CASSLDSREQFF.

As to this clonotype: Since a much larger clone is just one base distant, this may be a read error. The chain has TRBV6-1 and TRBJ1-1; D possibly corresponds to TRBD1 (6 bases). The CDR3 consists of 13 residues. CDR1 is MNHNS and CDR2 is SASEGT in the germline V gene. CDR3 in amino acids: CASTSMGGTETFF. As DNA, the CDR3 is TGTGCCAGCACCTCAATGGGGGGCACTGAAACTTTCTTT.

In its sample, this clonotype was seen many times. In this CDR3 the conserved last residue, phenylalanine or tryptophan, is missing, so a read error is likely. The CDR3 reads CASSQEWSGANTGELFS. The CDR3 DNA reads as TGCGCCAGCAGCCAAGAATGGAGCGGAGCGAACACCGGGGAGCTGTTTTCT. This chain uses TRBV4-1 with TRBJ2-2; D possibly corresponds to TRBD2 (5 bases). The CDR3 contains 17 residues. V gave up 0 bases and J gave up 0 bases, with 11 bases separating them. In germline, CDR1 is MGHRA, CDR2 YSYEKL.

This clonotype was observed at least ten times. The genes are TRBV29-1 and TRBJ1-2, with TRBD1 matching over 7 bases. Germline CDR1 and CDR2: SQVTM and ANQGSEA. The CDR3 runs 12 residues. With 6 bases clipped from V and 9 bases from J, the junction kept 10 bases outside the gene matches. This chain's CDR3 is CSVGQERVSYTF. The CDR3 coding sequence is TGCAGCGTCGGACAGGAACGCGTTAGCTACACCTTC.

This clonotype was seen many times. The V call is TRBV7-3, the J call TRBJ2-7, with D uncertain. The CDR3 is made up of 15 amino acids. The V gene lost 1 base and the J gene lost 5 bases, with 15 bases spanning the gap. The germline CDR1 and CDR2 sequences are SGHTA and FQGTGA. DNA of the CDR3: TGTGCCAGCAGCTTAATGGGCTCCTCCTACAACGAGCAGTACTTC. This gives the protein CASSLMGSSYNEQYF. Supplemented by reference TRBV7-3 and TRBJ2-7, the full variable domain reads GAGVSQTPSNKVTEKGKYVELRCDPISGHTALYWYRQSLGQGPEFLIYFQGTGAADDSGLPNDRFFAVRPEGSVSTLKIQRTERGDSAVYLCASSLMGSSYNEQYFGPGTRLTVT.

This clonotype was found many times. The chain is built from TRBV19 and TRBJ2-7, with TRBD1 identical over 8 bases. This CDR3 spans 15 amino acids. J lost 3 bases, V lost 6 bases, and 10 bases had no gene match. In germline, CDR1 is LNHDA, CDR2 SQIVND (reference sequence). The CDR3 spells CASSALGQVDYEQYF. The CDR3, as DNA: TGTGCCAGTAGCGCCCTGGGACAGGTGGACTACGAGCAGTACTTC.

This clonotype was observed a single time. The chain links TRBV6-1 to TRBJ2-1; 11 bases are shared with TRBD2. Germline V gives CDR1 MNHNS, CDR2 SASEGT. V shed 7 bases, J shed 2 bases, and the junction held 10 bases outside the gene matches. This CDR3 spans 17 amino acids. The CDR3: CASTRLAGPSPYNEQFF. In DNA form, the CDR3 reads TGTGCCAGCACGAGACTAGCGGGGCCTAGCCCCTACAATGAGCAGTTCTTC.

Concerning this clonotype itself: Just one base apart from a much larger clone, this may be a read error. Since the CDR3 does not end with the conserved phenylalanine or tryptophan, this likely comes from a read error. The chain joins TRBV12-3 or TRBV12-4 to TRBJ2-3, with 9 bases fitting TRBD1. With V trimmed by 6 bases and J by 1 base, 5 bases remained unmatched. The CDR3 loop spans 15 amino acids. In DNA form, the CDR3 reads TGTGCCAGCAGCCACCGGGACAGGGGCACAGATACGCAGTATGTT. It translates to CASSHRDRGTDTQYV.

The sample holds a few counts of this clonotype. Just one base apart from a much larger clone, this may be a read error. The rearrangement uses TRBV27 and TRBJ1-5, with unresolved D. Trimming cost V 3 bases and J 2 bases, with 8 bases left between them. Looked up from germline, CDR1 is MNHEY and CDR2 is SMNVEV (reference sequence). This CDR3 has 14 residues. DNA for the CDR3: TGTGCCAGCAGTTTTTCCGGACGCAATCAGCCCCAGCATTTT. Its protein product is CASSFSGRNQPQHF.

This clonotype was seen repeatedly, ten times or more. The J gene is TRBJ2-3, the V gene TRBV13, with a possible D match to TRBD2 (5 bases). V was pared by 5 bases and J by 7 bases, with 13 bases between. Germline V gene lookup returns CDR1 PRHDT and CDR2 FYEKMQ (reference sequence). The CDR3 loop spans 13 amino acids. CDR3 DNA sequence: TGTGCCAGCAGCCCCGAAGCGGAGCATACGCAGTATTTT. Its translation: CASSPEAEHTQYF.

This clonotype was counted at least ten times. The rearrangement uses TRBV29-1 and TRBJ2-7, with D perhaps matching TRBD1 or TRBD2 (5 bases each). Germline V CDR1 and CDR2: SQVTM, ANQGSEA. The V and J ends lost 6 bases and 1 base respectively, with 19 bases between them. CDR3 length: 15 residues. CDR3 residues: CSVFGRDGPSYEQYF. CDR3 DNA sequence: TGCAGCGTATTCGGTCGGGACGGACCTTCCTACGAGCAGTACTTC.